These 9 T cell receptor beta chains were all obtained from the same sample, sequenced in a study of T-cell memory formation after mild COVID-19 (dated by TCRdb to the early 2020s). The library was prepared using 5' RACE. TCRdb names Illumina NovaSeq 6000 as the instrument used. The public reads were quality trimmed at Q25 with fastp and then assembled into clones with MiXCR by TCRdb, keeping productive beta chains. A single entry per CDR3 protein holds the most common genes and DNA from its merged rows. Across this sample there are around 200,000 distinct CDR3 sequences, with 7.5% to 10% seen only once. In total, the top ten clones hold around 3.3% of the sample. Input material: PBMCs or a T cell subset sorted from them (not recorded which). The receptors shown here come from a young man who had mild COVID-19 (a few samples of this study predate the infection). The sample titles of this study are shuffled in the database, so cell type and time point are left out; the donor was told from shared clones.

Only a few counts were recorded for this clonotype. CDR3 nucleotide sequence: TGTGCCAGCAGCGTTAGCGGGCCCCAAGAGACCCAGTACTTC. Translation gives CASSVSGPQETQYF. The chain is built from TRBV5-6 and TRBJ2-5; 7 positions agree with TRBD2. CDR3 size: 14 residues. The V gene's germline CDR1 is SGHDT and CDR2 YYEEEE. After removal of 4 bases from V and 1 base from J, the junction contained 4 bases not matched to a gene. Supplemented by reference TRBV5-6 and TRBJ2-5, the full variable domain reads DAGVTQSPTHLIKTRGQQVTLRCSPKSGHDTVSWYQQALGQGPQFIFQYYEEEERQRGNFPDRFSGHQFPNYSSELNVNALLLGDSALYLCASSVSGPQETQYFGPGTRLLVL.

This clonotype was counted many times. The rearrangement uses TRBV29-1 and TRBJ1-2; D is unresolved. V shed 1 base and J shed 8 bases, with 14 bases lying between them. The CDR3 extends over 13 amino acids. Germline V gene data show CDR1 as SQVTM and CDR2 as ANQGSEA. This CDR3 reads CSVEVIFPGGYTF. CDR3 in DNA: TGCAGCGTTGAAGTAATTTTCCCTGGGGGCTACACCTTC.

This chain uses TRBV10-3 with TRBJ2-1; TRBD2 matches 9 bases. CDR1 ENHRY and CDR2 SYGVKD come from the germline V gene. There are 15 residues in the CDR3. V shed 0 bases and J 6 bases; nucleotides not matched to a gene: 3. This CDR3 reads CAISESSGGPNEQFF. CDR3 nucleotide sequence: TGTGCCATCAGTGAGTCTAGCGGGGGTCCCAATGAGCAGTTCTTC.

At least ten counts were recorded for this clonotype. V is TRBV24-1 and J is TRBJ2-5; no clear D. Trimming left V 4 bases short and J 2 bases short, with 13 bases between. Germline lookup yields CDR1 KGHDR and CDR2 SFDVKD. This CDR3 is built from 15 residues. CDR3 sequence (DNA): TGTGCCACCAGTGACTGGACCCAAAGTCAAGAGACCCAGTACTTC. Translating it yields CATSDWTQSQETQYF.

V and J are TRBV6-2 or TRBV6-3 and TRBJ2-3; D perhaps matches TRBD2 (6 bases). Germline CDR1 reads MNHEY; CDR2 reads SVGEGT. CDR3 size: 14 residues. V lost 10 bases, J lost 1 base, and 15 bases lay in between. The CDR3 sequence is CAIGGSLRTDTQYF. The CDR3 DNA is TGTGCCATCGGAGGGTCTTTACGCACAGATACGCAGTATTTT.

The chain couples TRBV7-2 to TRBJ2-1; D perhaps matches TRBD2 (5 bases). The germline V and J ends were trimmed by 1 base and 1 base, with 8 bases remaining between them. The CDR3 loop spans 15 amino acids. In germline, CDR1 is SGHTA, CDR2 FQGNSA. CDR3 region: CASSLERSSYNEQFF. DNA for the CDR3: TGTGCCAGCAGCTTAGAGCGGTCTTCCTACAATGAGCAGTTCTTC.

This clonotype was found a few times. V is TRBV5-5 and J is TRBJ1-1; D may be TRBD1 (5 bases). CDR3 length: 15 residues. V lost 4 bases, J lost 0 bases, and 13 bases lay in between. Germline V gene lookup returns CDR1 SGHKS and CDR2 YYEKEE (reference sequence). As DNA, the CDR3 is TGTGCCAGCAGCCCCACGGGACCAATGAACACTGAAGCTTTCTTT. This encodes CASSPTGPMNTEAFF.

This clonotype occurred many times. The CDR3 protein is CASSLVGGRTDTQYF. CDR3 DNA sequence: TGTGCCAGCAGCTTAGTGGGGGGACGCACAGATACGCAGTATTTT. The chain uses TRBV7-2 and TRBJ2-3, with a weak D call TRBD2 (6 bases). The ends were cut back, 1 base at V and 1 base at J, with 9 bases in the middle. The germline V gene encodes CDR1 SGHTA and CDR2 FQGNSA. The CDR3 has 15 amino acids. The entire variable domain, with the rest obtained from reference TRBV7-2 and TRBJ2-3, is as follows: GAGVSQSPSNKVTEKGKDVELRCDPISGHTALYWYRQSLGQGLEFLIYFQGNSAPDKSGLPSDRFSAERTGGSVSTLTIQRTQQEDSAVYLCASSLVGGRTDTQYFGPGTRLTVL.

V and J are TRBV20-1 and TRBJ2-1, with D unresolved. The CDR3 extends over 12 amino acids. From germline, CDR1 is DFQATT and CDR2 SNEGSKA (reference sequence). V shed 1 base and J shed 10 bases, with 11 bases lying between them. CDR3 bases: TGCAGTGCTAGAGGGGTCGGGCCAGAGCAGTTCTTC. Protein: CSARGVGPEQFF.